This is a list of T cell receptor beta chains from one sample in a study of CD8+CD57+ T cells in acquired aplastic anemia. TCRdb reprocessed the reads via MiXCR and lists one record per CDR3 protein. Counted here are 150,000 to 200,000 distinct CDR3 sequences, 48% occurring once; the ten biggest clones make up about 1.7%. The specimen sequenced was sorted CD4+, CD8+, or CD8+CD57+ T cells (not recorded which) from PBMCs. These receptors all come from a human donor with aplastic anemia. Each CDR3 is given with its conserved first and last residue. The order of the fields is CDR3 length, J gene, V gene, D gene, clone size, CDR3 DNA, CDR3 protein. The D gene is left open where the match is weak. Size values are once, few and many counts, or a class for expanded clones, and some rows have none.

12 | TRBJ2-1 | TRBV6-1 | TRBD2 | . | TGTGCCACCCGAGCGGGAGGTGGCGAGCAGTTCTTC | CATRAGGGEQFF
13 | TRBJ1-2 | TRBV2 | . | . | TGTGCCAGCAGTGAAGAAGGGTCCTATGGCTACACCTTC | CASSEEGSYGYTF
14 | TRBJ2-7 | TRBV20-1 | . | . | TGCAGTGCTAGAGCGGCGGAAGACGCCTACGAGCAGTACTTC | CSARAAEDAYEQYF
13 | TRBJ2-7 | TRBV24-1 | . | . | TGTGCCACCAGTGCCTCAGGAGTCCACGAGCAGTACTTC | CATSASGVHEQYF
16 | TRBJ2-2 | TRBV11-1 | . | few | TGTGCCAGCAGCTTTCCCGGATTAGCGAACACCGGGGAGCTGTTTTTT | CASSFPGLANTGELFF
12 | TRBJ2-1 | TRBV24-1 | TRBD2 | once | TGTGCCAGCAGTGAGCGGGGACGTGAGCAGTTCTTC | CASSERGREQFF
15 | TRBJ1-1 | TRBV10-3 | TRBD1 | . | TGTGCCATCAGTGAGAGGGACAGAGCGGACACTGAAGCTTTCTTT | CAISERDRADTEAFF
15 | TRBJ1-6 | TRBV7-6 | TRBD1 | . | TGTGCCAGCAGCTTAGGTGTAGGGACAGGGGAACCCCTCCACTTT | CASSLGVGTGEPLHF
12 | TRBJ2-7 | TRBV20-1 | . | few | TGCAGTGGGGATGGGGATTCCTACGAGCAGTACTTC | CSGDGDSYEQYF
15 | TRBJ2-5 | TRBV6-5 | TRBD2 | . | TGTGCCAGCAGTTCAAAGCGGGGCCGTCTACAGACCCAGTACTTC | CASSSKRGRLQTQYF
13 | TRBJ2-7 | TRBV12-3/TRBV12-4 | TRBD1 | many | TGTGCCAGCAGCCTTAACAGGGGAAGGGAGCAGTACTTC | CASSLNRGREQYF
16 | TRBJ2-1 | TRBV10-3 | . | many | TGTGCCATCTCTCCCGGGGGGCCTACCTCCTACAATGAGCAGTTCTTC | CAISPGGPTSYNEQFF
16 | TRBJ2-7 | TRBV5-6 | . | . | TGTGCCAGCAGCGTGTTAACAGGGTTGGTTAGCTACGAGCAGTACTTC | CASSVLTGLVSYEQYF
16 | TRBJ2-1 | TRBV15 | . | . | TGTGCCACCAGCAGTGAACAGGGTTTTCTTACTGATGAGCAGCTCTTC | CATSSEQGFLTDEQLF
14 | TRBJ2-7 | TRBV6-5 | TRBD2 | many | TGTGCCAGCAGTTCGACTAGCGGGAGGGGAGAGCAGTACTTC | CASSSTSGRGEQYF
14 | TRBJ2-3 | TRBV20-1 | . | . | TGCAGTGCTAGAGTCCCAACTAGCACAGATACGCAGTATTTT | CSARVPTSTDTQYF
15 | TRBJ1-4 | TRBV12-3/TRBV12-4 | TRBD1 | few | TGTGCCAGCAGTCCCCAGGGGGCGCTTTATGAAAAACTGTTTTTT | CASSPQGALYEKLFF
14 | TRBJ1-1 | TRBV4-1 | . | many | TGCGCCAGCAGACTCGGGACGGCGAACACTGAAGCTTTCTTT | CASRLGTANTEAFF
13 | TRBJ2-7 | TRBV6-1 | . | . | TGTGCCACAGAGGGGATAACATCCTACGAGCAGTACTTC | CATEGITSYEQYF
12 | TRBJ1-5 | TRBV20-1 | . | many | TGCAGTGCCACACATAGCAATCAGCCCCAGCATTTT | CSATHSNQPQHF
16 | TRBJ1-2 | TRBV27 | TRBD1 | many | TGTGCCAGCAGTTCCTACCCAGGGGGCAAGAGCTATGGCTACACCTTC | CASSSYPGGKSYGYTF
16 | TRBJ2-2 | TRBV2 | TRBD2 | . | TGTGCCAGCAGTGCCGCACGGGGGGGATCCACCGGGGAGCTGTTTTTT | CASSAARGGSTGELFF
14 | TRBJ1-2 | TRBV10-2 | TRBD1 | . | TGCGCCAGCAGCTGGACAGGGGTTGACTATGGCTACACCTTC | CASSWTGVDYGYTF
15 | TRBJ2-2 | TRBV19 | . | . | TGTGCCAGCCATTACGGGACGGTGAACACCGGGGAGCTGTTTTTT | CASHYGTVNTGELFF
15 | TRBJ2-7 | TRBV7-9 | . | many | TGTGCCAGCAGCCCCACGGGGCAGATCTCCTACGAGCAGTACTTC | CASSPTGQISYEQYF
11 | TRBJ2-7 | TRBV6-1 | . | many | TGTGCCAGCGGGAGCCGCTACGAGCAGTACTTC | CASGSRYEQYF
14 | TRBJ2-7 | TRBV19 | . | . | TGTGCCAGTAGTACCGACCAGAGCTCCTACGAGCAGTACTTC | CASSTDQSSYEQYF
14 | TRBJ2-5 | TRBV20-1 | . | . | TGCAGTGCGATACAGGCGCCTGCCGGGGAGACCCAGTACTTC | CSAIQAPAGETQYF
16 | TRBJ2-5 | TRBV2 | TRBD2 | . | TGTGCCAGCAGTCCATTAGGCGGGGGGGTCAGAGAGACCCAGTACTTC | CASSPLGGGVRETQYF
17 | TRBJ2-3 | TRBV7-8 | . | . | TGTGCCAGCAGCTTATACGGCGGCGCGCTCAACCCAGATACGCAGTATTTT | CASSLYGGALNPDTQYF
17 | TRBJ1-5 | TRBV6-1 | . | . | TGTGCCAGCACCCGGGTTACCCTCGTCGAGAGCAATCAGCCCCAGCATTTT | CASTRVTLVESNQPQHF
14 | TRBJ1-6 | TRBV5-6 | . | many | TGTGCCAGCAGCTTACGTGGTCTGAATTCACCCCTCCACTTT | CASSLRGLNSPLHF
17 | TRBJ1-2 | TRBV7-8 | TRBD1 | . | TGTGCCAGCAACTTATATAAATCCGGCAGGGGGTCGAATGGCTACACCTTC | CASNLYKSGRGSNGYTF
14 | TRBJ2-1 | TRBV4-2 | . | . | TGTGCCAGCAGCCAAGATACAGGTTATGGTGAGCAGTTCTTC | CASSQDTGYGEQFF
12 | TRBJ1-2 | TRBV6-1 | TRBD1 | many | TGTGCCAGCGCGACAGGGATAGTGGGCTACACCTTC | CASATGIVGYTF
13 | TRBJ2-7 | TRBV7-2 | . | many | TGTGCCAGCGACGACGGACTATCCTACGAGCAGTACTTC | CASDDGLSYEQYF
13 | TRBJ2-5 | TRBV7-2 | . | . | TGTGCCAGCAGCGCGCGGGATAGAGAGACCCAGTACTTC | CASSARDRETQYF
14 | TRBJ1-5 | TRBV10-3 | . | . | TGTGCCATCAGTGAGTCTGAGTTCAATCAGCCCCAGCATTTT | CAISESEFNQPQHF
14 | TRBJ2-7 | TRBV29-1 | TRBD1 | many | TGCAGCGTTTGGGGCACAGGGGATACCTACGAGCAGTACTTC | CSVWGTGDTYEQYF
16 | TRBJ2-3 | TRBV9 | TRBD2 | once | TGTGCCAGCAGCGCACAAATAGCGGGAGTGACAGATACGCAGTATTTT | CASSAQIAGVTDTQYF
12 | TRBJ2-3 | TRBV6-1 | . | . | TGTGCCAGCGGACGGTACACAGATACGCAGTATTTT | CASGRYTDTQYF
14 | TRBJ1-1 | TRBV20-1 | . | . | TGCAGTGCTAGAGATCACCCCGCGGGGACTGAAGCTTTCTTT | CSARDHPAGTEAFF
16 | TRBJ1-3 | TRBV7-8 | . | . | TGTGCCAGCAGCCCCGCTCCACAGGGATGGGACAACACCATATATTTT | CASSPAPQGWDNTIYF
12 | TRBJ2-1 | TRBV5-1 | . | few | TGCGCCAGCAGCTTCACCTACAATGAGCAGTTCTTC | CASSFTYNEQFF
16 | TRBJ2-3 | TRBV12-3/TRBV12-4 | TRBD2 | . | TGTGCCAGCAGTTGGCCTAGCGGGCAGAGCACAGATACGCAGTATTTT | CASSWPSGQSTDTQYF
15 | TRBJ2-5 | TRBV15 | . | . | TGTGCCACCAGCAGAGCCCCGACAGGCACAGAGACCCAGTACTTC | CATSRAPTGTETQYF
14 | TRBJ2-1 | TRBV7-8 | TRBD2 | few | TGTGCCAGCAGCTTTTCGCGGGGGGACAATGAGCAGTTCTTC | CASSFSRGDNEQFF
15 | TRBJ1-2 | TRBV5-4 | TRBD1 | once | TGTGCCAGCAGCAGAAGAGGGACAGGCGGTTTTGGCTACACCTTC | CASSRRGTGGFGYTF
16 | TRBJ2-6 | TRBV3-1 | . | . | TGTGCCAGCAGCCAAGTAGGAGGGGGAGGCGCCAACGTCCTGACTTTC | CASSQVGGGGANVLTF
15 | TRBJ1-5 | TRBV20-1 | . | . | TGCAGTGCTAGAGTCCCAACAGGGCAAAATCAGCCCCAGCATTTT | CSARVPTGQNQPQHF
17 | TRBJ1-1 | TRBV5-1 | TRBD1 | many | TGCGCCAGCAGCATAGACCGACAGGGGAGAAGCAACACTGAAGCTTTCTTT | CASSIDRQGRSNTEAFF
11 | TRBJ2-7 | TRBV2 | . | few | TGTGCCAGCACCTCCCTGTACGAGCAGTACTTC | CASTSLYEQYF
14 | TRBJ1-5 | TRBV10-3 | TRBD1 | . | TGTGCCATCAGTAGGGGGCGCGGGATACAGCCCCAGCATTTT | CAISRGRGIQPQHF
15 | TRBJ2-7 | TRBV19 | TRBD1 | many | TGTGCCAGTAGCGGACAGGGTTTCGGCTCCTACGAGCAGTACTTC | CASSGQGFGSYEQYF
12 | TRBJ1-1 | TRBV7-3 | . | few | TGTGCCAGCAGCTTAACAAGGGAAGAAGCTTTCTTT | CASSLTREEAFF
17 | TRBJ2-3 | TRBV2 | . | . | TGTGCCAGCAGGGATGGACGGTCTACTGCTAGCACAGATACGCAGTATTTT | CASRDGRSTASTDTQYF
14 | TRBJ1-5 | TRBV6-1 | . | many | TGTGCCAGCAGTGGGCTGGAGGGCAATCAGCCCCAGCATTTT | CASSGLEGNQPQHF
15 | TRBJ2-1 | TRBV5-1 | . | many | TGCGCCAGCAGCTTGGAGGCTAGCTTATACAATGAGCAGTTCTTC | CASSLEASLYNEQFF
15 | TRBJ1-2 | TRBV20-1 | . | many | TGCAGTGCTCCAACGTCCGGACAGACCAACTATGGCTACACCTTC | CSAPTSGQTNYGYTF